What follows describes a single TCR beta chain. This specimen belongs to a study of identical twins. Germline CDR1 SGHDN, CDR2 FVKESK. This CDR3 has 13 amino acids. The ends were cut back, 6 bases at V and 9 bases at J, with 15 bases in the middle. TCRdb reprocessed the 5' RACE reads with MiXCR, giving one entry per CDR3 protein. The sample lists around 300,000 distinct CDR3 sequences; roughly 8.6% were seen once. The sample was also linked to a second study, of yellow fever vaccine responses in identical twins.

The TCR comes from a woman aged 18-29 years in good health. The chain employs TRBV14 and TRBJ1-3, with D possibly being TRBD1 (6 bases). Sequencing was done on a sample of memory (CD45RO+) T cells sorted from blood. CDR3 in amino acids: CASRDGGGGTIYF. CDR3 in DNA: TGTGCCAGCAGGGACGGTGGAGGGGGCACCATATATTTT.